Below, 16 T cell receptor beta chains from the same sample are listed, as sequenced in a study of preoperative IRX-2 immunotherapy in early breast cancer. Specified treatment: preoperative locoregional IRX-2 cytokine immunotherapy. Sequenced by immunoSEQ multiplex PCR; TCRdb stores in-frame clones only, minus some. The table lists 25,000 to 30,000 clones, approximately 83% of them singletons, with about 3.3% in the top ten. The specimen was obtained from a patient treated with IRX-2 immunotherapy. These TCRs come from a human donor with breast cancer.

The J gene is TRBJ2-3, the V gene TRBV29-1; no clear D gene. Germline lookup yields CDR1 SQVTM and CDR2 ANQGSEA. This CDR3 region has 12 residues. V was trimmed by 2 bases and J by 1 base, leaving 4 bases between them. CDR3 loop: CSVETGTDTQYF. The CDR3 coding sequence is TGCAGCGTTGAAACGGGCACAGATACGCAGTATTTT.

The CDR3 spells CASSQDRGLGYGYTF. In nucleotides, the CDR3 is TGCGCCAGCAGCCAAGACAGGGGGCTAGGCTATGGCTACACCTTC. The chain combines TRBV23-1 with TRBJ1-2, with 10 positions matching TRBD1. Being an ORF, TRBV23-1 has a function that is uncertain. The V gene end was trimmed by 6 bases and the J gene end by 4 bases; junction bases not matched to a gene: 8. This CDR3 region has 15 residues.

This rearrangement joins TRBV11-3 to TRBJ2-1, with D maybe TRBD2 (6 bases). Germline V gene data show CDR1 as SGHNT and CDR2 as YENEEA. This CDR3 is 14 amino acids long. Trimming took off 4 bases at V and 7 bases at J, with 14 bases between the two ends. The CDR3 protein is CASSSTRLVNEQFF. CDR3 nucleotides: TGTGCCAGCAGCTCCACACGACTAGTTAATGAGCAGTTCTTC.

V is TRBV6-8 and J is TRBJ2-3; D remains unclear. CDR3 length: 12 amino acids. V was pared by 6 bases and J by 4 bases, with 8 bases between. Germline values: CDR1 MNHGY, CDR2 SAAAGT. DNA for the CDR3: TGTGCCAGCAGCTCGAGGTCAGATACGCAGTATTTT. It specifies CASSSRSDTQYF.

The chain carries TRBV7-1 and TRBJ2-7; 7 positions agree with TRBD1. TRBV7-1 is known as an ORF, though its function is uncertain. This CDR3 is built from 13 residues. V lost 6 bases, J lost 7 bases, and 9 bases stayed unmatched. The CDR3: CASRPTGVGEQYF. The DNA for the CDR3 is TGTGCCAGCAGACCTACAGGGGTTGGGGAGCAGTACTTC.

This sequence joins TRBV29-1 and TRBJ2-7, with 7 nucleotides matching TRBD2. Trimming at V came to 0 bases and at J to 0 bases, leaving 5 bases not matched to a gene. Germline CDR1 is SQVTM and CDR2 is ANQGSEA. The CDR3 spans 15 residues. The CDR3: CSVEDGGGGSYEQYF. DNA for the CDR3: TGCAGCGTTGAAGATGGAGGCGGGGGCTCCTACGAGCAGTACTTC.

This rearrangement joins TRBV6-8 to TRBJ2-3; TRBD1 is a possible D gene (7 bases). Trimming shortened V by 6 bases and J by 7 bases, and 20 bases separated the two germline ends. Germline values: CDR1 MNHGY, CDR2 SAAAGT. CDR3 length: 15 residues. The CDR3 here is CASRNGQGDFNTQYF. CDR3 DNA sequence: TGTGCCAGCAGAAACGGGCAGGGGGACTTCAATACGCAGTATTTT.

The chain employs TRBV6-8 and TRBJ1-1, with unresolved D. This CDR3 is built from 14 residues. The ends were cut back, 2 bases at V and 1 base at J, with 8 bases in the middle. Germline loops: CDR1 MNHGY, CDR2 SAAAGT. CDR3 nucleotides: TGTGCCAGCAGTTACGGTCGGCGGAACACTGAAGCTTTCTTT. It codes for CASSYGRRNTEAFF.

The count of this clone is one. The V call is TRBV6-8, the J call TRBJ2-3; maybe TRBD2 (6 bases). This CDR3 is 15 amino acids long. V shed 1 base and J shed 2 bases, with 10 bases lying between them. Germline assignment: CDR1 MNHGY and CDR2 SAAAGT. CDR3 in DNA: TGTGCCAGCAGTTACTATCGGGGACTCACAGATACGCAGTATTTT. As protein: CASSYYRGLTDTQYF.

The chain links TRBV5-1 to TRBJ2-3, with D tentatively TRBD1 or TRBD2 (5 bases each). The CDR3 contains 14 residues. The germline CDR1 and CDR2 sequences are SGHRS and YFSETQ. V was cut by 0 bases and J by 2 bases, with 7 bases left in between. The chain's CDR3 is CASSLGGNTDTQYF. The CDR3 DNA sequence: TGCGCCAGCAGCTTGGGGGGGAACACAGATACGCAGTATTTT.

The genes are TRBV7-7 and TRBJ2-6; no clear D gene. The CDR3 consists of 15 residues. The V gene lost 6 bases and the J gene lost 0 bases, with 9 bases spanning the gap. The V gene's germline CDR1 is SSHAT and CDR2 FNYEAQ (reference sequence). Here the CDR3 DNA reads TGTGCCAGCAGGGGTTGGGACTCTGGGGCCAACGTCCTGACTTTC. Protein: CASRGWDSGANVLTF.

The chain carries TRBV6-8 and TRBJ2-7, with a tentative D call TRBD2 (7 bases). This CDR3 contains 14 residues. CDR1 and CDR2 (germline): MNHGY, SAAAGT. Trimming stripped 2 bases from V and 7 bases from J, with 15 bases between. DNA for the CDR3: TGTGCCAGCAGTTACAGCGGGGATCAGGGGGAGCAGTACTTC. This translates into CASSYSGDQGEQYF.

The chain links TRBV29-1 to TRBJ2-2; 10 bases align to TRBD1. V shed 4 bases and J 6 bases; nucleotides not matched to a gene: 11. Germline V gene data show CDR1 as SQVTM and CDR2 as ANQGSEA. The CDR3 consists of 16 residues. The CDR3 DNA sequence: TGCAGCGTTGGACGCAGGGGACAGGGGTCCCCCGGGGAGCTGTTTTTT. As protein: CSVGRRGQGSPGELFF.

The V call is TRBV6-8, the J call TRBJ1-5; no firm D call. Trimming removed 6 bases at V and 2 bases at J, with 11 bases between. CDR1 is MNHGY, CDR2 SAAAGT, per germline. There are 14 residues in the CDR3. The CDR3 region is CASSPERGNQPQHF. The CDR3 DNA sequence: TGTGCCAGCAGCCCGGAGAGAGGCAATCAGCCCCAGCATTTT.

J is TRBJ2-1 and V is TRBV11-3, with 9 bases lining up with TRBD1. CDR1 is SGHNT and CDR2 is YENEEA in the germline V gene. V dropped 5 bases and J dropped 5; count of bases not matched to a gene: 7. The CDR3 is 15 residues long. The CDR3 here is CASSLDRGGHNEQFF. The CDR3 bases are TGTGCCAGCAGCCTTGACAGGGGGGGACACAATGAGCAGTTCTTC.

The V gene is TRBV19, the J gene TRBJ2-2; D call uncertain. With 7 bases removed from V and 1 base from J, the gap between germline ends came to 16 bases. Germline CDR1 LNHDA, CDR2 SQIVND (reference sequence). This CDR3 region has 16 residues. The CDR3 protein is CASNPPLGQNTGELFF. The DNA of the CDR3 is TGTGCCAGTAACCCCCCCTTGGGTCAGAACACCGGGGAGCTGTTTTTT.